The sequence of this T cell receptor beta chain was determined in a study of cytomegalovirus exposure and HLA in healthy donors (dated by TCRdb to the late 2010s). Notes on the research overall: According to an earlier analysis of a few hundred of the donors, 150 million to 200 million T cells yielded over 90 million unique TCR beta sequences and 276 Gb of sequence data. Of the approximately 370 genotyped donors, 65% to 90% were placed in the genetic ancestry cluster associated with self-reported Caucasian donors. Besides the first cohort of 666 subjects, a separate validation cohort made up of roughly 120 different subjects was used. Four or five DR-DQ haplotypes were handled as single units for association and clustering, since linkage in the cohort was strong. In the later analysis, no new phenotypic data were used to find candidate immune exposures; instead, reliance was placed on TCR beta sequences and their occurrence across donors. To decide whether each TCR beta V gene segment behaved as functional or pseudogenic, an earlier analysis of some 540 of the donors relied on high-throughput TCR beta sequencing. Genome-wide SNP genotypes for about 65% of the 666 donors were used in a later genetic analysis, which treated that subset as a discovery cohort. The study profiled the T cell repertoires of 550 to 700 subjects by immunosequencing and related them to cytomegalovirus serostatus. All discovery cohort repertoires had been generated using a single sequencing platform. To study patterns of TCR occurrence, a later analysis re-analyzed previously published TCR beta repertoires from hundreds of donors and added high-resolution HLA genotyping. The study aimed to test whether signatures of past pathogen exposure could be identified by cataloging public T cell receptors. Donor age, sex, ethnicity and CMV serostatus were collected together with the repertoire data. An early release covering just under 650 HLA-typed donors comprised about 290 gigabases of sequencing data and tens of millions of unique TCR sequences. Typing coverage differed by locus: A, B, C, DRB1 and DQB1 were typed in roughly 620-630 donors, DQA1 in approximately 520, DPA1 in over 600, and DPB1 in 472. High-throughput TCR immunosequencing, statistical association of individual TCRs with disease status, and machine learning were combined to predict cytomegalovirus infection status. Both class I and class II loci were covered by HLA typing, at four-digit resolution. Across about 370 genotyped donors of the cohort, an average of 235,054 unique TCR beta nucleotide sequences per donor were sequenced, and about a sixth of those sequences were non-productive. Findings and caveats that apply to the study as a whole: It was suggested by the authors that the approach could potentially be generalized to other disease states and immunological phenotypes. Some IMGT-functional V segments, including TRBV6-2 and TRBV6-3, could not be distinguished by the 87-base-pair reads and were therefore excluded. Because HLA typing was unavailable for some donors at each locus, only the typed subset was used in association tests. A group of highly shared sequence variants was considered likely to be a technical artifact of the sequencing pipeline. Broadly in line with IMGT annotations, most TCR beta V segments showed up in productive rearrangements about 90% or about 30% of the time in an earlier analysis of several hundred of the donors. The earlier analysis of about 600 of the donors excluded some 16 rarely observed V segments, including chromosome 9 orphons, because counts were too low. A further reported finding was that TCR beta sequences accurately predicted the HLA-A and HLA-B alleles for most subjects in the first cohort. The classifier was reported to diagnose cytomegalovirus status with high specificity and sensitivity in both the original cohort and the validation cohort. Linkage disequilibrium might explain the correlated functional status among segregating V segments, but an unknown experimental factor could not be ruled out. A total of 164 TCR beta chains were listed by the study as associated with cytomegalovirus. This cohort had only TCR beta chains sequenced, and the lack of alpha or paired-chain data limited which features could be detected. The only immune exposure information available for the cohort was CMV serostatus. In a later analysis, over 15,000 TCR beta sequences were associated with specific HLA alleles at a false discovery rate of 0.05. Strong co-occurrence of HLA alleles, especially DR and DQ, made assigning TCR associations to individual alleles difficult. In a later analysis, TCR association rates were found to vary across HLA loci, with the most associated TCRs seen for DRB1 alleles and the fewest for HLA-C alleles. According to a later analysis, most CMV-associated TCR beta chains appeared to be HLA-restricted, and the HLA associations seemed to be driven largely by CMV exposure. Most TCR sequences were observed very rarely across donors, whereas some public TCRs were present in many individuals. V-gene and J-gene trimming of TCR beta chains was associated with a missense DCLRE1C variant in a later genetic analysis, and the association was replicated in an independent cohort. A few of the identified cytomegalovirus-associated TCR beta chains were confirmed in vitro to be specific for cytomegalovirus antigens. A later analysis reported that several top co-occurrence clusters appeared linked to parvovirus B19, influenza, CMV and Epstein-Barr virus. In a later genetic analysis, fewer N-insertions in productive TCRs were reported among donors in an Asian-associated ancestry cluster than the roughly 640-donor mean. Sequencing depth was assumed to be roughly uniform across donors in the presence/absence analyses, though that assumption may not hold. In a later analysis, HLA-associated TCR beta chains were found to be more clonally expanded and to have lower generation probabilities than equally common non-associated chains.

The protocol used for the library was the immunoSEQ multiplex PCR assay. The multiplex PCR relied on a mix of 60 forward primers for TCR Vbeta segments and 13 reverse primers for TCR Jbeta segments. The CDR3 region of rearranged TCR beta genes was amplified from genomic DNA with a multiplex PCR assay. Amplified TCR beta libraries were sequenced as 87-base-pair reads on the Illumina HiSeq System. In the source study's methods: In a later analysis, roughly 80 million unique TCR beta chains were counted across the roughly 610 repertoires, and roughly 10 million of these chains were shared by at least two donors. Raw reads were error-corrected and collapsed into unique sequences by a nearest-neighbor algorithm in which closely related sequences were merged to remove PCR and sequencing errors. To assign V, D and J gene segments, CDR3 sequences were aligned to IMGT reference sequences. For a sequence to be retained, at least a six-nucleotide match to both a V gene segment and a J gene segment was required. A rearrangement was called productive if the CDR3 had no stop codons and remained in frame with V and J, and every other rearrangement was called non-productive. Following IMGT convention, CDR3 was defined as the stretch from the second conserved V-encoded cysteine to the conserved J-encoded phenylalanine. In an earlier analysis of approximately 500 of the donors, sequences lacking an unambiguous match to a single V gene segment were excluded. An earlier analysis of 587 of the donors classified V segments as functional when productive rearrangements were above 56.7% and as segregating when the standard deviation between donors was above 5%. A statistical classification framework was developed to diagnose cytomegalovirus status using the catalog of TCR beta chain sequences. In a later analysis, TCR nucleotide sequences were compared against IMGT/GENE-DB human TR gene sequences so that V and J genes could be assigned. In a later analysis, CDR3 sequences and most-parsimonious VDJ recombination scenarios were assigned using the TCRdist pipeline. A later analysis defined each TCR beta chain by its CDR3 amino acid sequence plus V-gene family, and excluded reads lacking a unique V-gene family. As a way to deal with suspected cross-contamination and a sequencing artifact, a later analysis dropped approximately 590 nucleotide sequences that were highly shared and had low generation probability. A later analysis calculated a clonal expansion index for each public chain from normalized within-repertoire ranks of inferred template counts. In a later analysis, generation probabilities were computed using a VDJ recombination model fitted to out-of-frame rearrangements, and the results were checked against IGoR. In a later analysis, hypergeometric tests were used to score TCR-TCR, TCR-HLA and TCR-CMV co-occurrence, with a repertoire-size bias correction applied to TCR pairs. False discovery rates were estimated in a later analysis by permuting HLA or CMV assignments 20 times. In a later analysis, co-occurring TCRs were grouped using DBSCAN, and TCRdist sequence similarity was added for clustering within HLA-allele-positive subsets. Repertoires with fewer than 30,000 or more than 120,000 public chains, plus five repertoires with anomalous nucleotide sharing, were excluded from co-occurrence clustering. TCRdb provides this immuneACCESS table in a form limited to in-frame rearrangements. Some clones are lacking; in checked studies, under half of them reflect an unresolved V gene, and why the rest are absent is not known. V, J and clone size are those of that table, while D and trimming were read from the DNA. Recorded for this sample are roughly 73,000 clones; over 70% of them occurred a single time. Around 12% of the sample is held by the ten biggest clonotypes.

The CDR3 sequence holds 15 residues, the cysteine and phenylalanine included. The DNA shown is the 45-base CDR3, in frame from base 1. Trimming leaves V shorter by 5 bases and J shorter by 8 bases, with the junction holding 12 bases beyond the gene matches. As encoded in the germline V gene, CDR1 is SNHLY while CDR2 is FYNNEI. As for this clone: It lacks a known antigen. Per-base qualities were not stored, and no clone one base away is much larger.

The cohort consisted of 600 or so healthy bone marrow donors. At the time of sampling, every cohort member was nominally healthy, though immune exposures that went unrecorded were likely present. The donor was CMV seronegative and was included in the group of under 450 seronegative cohort members. Each donor provided a peripheral blood sample, and peripheral blood mononuclear cells were used for TCR beta sequencing. Genomic DNA extraction from the blood cell samples was performed with the Qiagen DNeasy Blood Extraction Kit. The specimen sequenced was PBMCs. The rearranged segments are TRBV2 and TRBJ2-1; the junction holds 7 bases that match TRBD1. This clonotype originated in a man between 65 and 80 years old in good health and CMV-seronegative. The CDR3 in this case is CASSFNRGTLYEQFF. The sequenced DNA: TGTGCCAGCAGTTTTAACAGGGGAACATTGTATGAGCAGTTCTTC.